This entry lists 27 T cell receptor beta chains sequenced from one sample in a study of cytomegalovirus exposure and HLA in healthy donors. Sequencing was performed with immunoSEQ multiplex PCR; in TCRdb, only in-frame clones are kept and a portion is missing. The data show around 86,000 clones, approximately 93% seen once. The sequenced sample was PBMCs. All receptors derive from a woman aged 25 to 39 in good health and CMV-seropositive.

CDR3 loop: CASSDGTSGSFGSGEQFF. The CDR3 coding sequence is TGTGCCAGCAGTGACGGGACTAGCGGGAGCTTTGGCAGCGGTGAGCAGTTCTTC. The chain links TRBV6-4 to TRBJ2-1, with TRBD2 matching 14 bases. The CDR3 runs to 18 residues. From germline, CDR1 is MRHNA and CDR2 SNTAGT. J lost 9 bases, V lost 2 bases, and 12 bases had no gene match.

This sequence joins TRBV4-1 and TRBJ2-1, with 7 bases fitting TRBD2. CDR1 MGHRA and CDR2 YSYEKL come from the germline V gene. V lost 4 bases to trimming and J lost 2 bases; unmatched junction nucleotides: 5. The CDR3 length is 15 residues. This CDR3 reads CASSPRLATYNEQFF. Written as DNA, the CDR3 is TGCGCCAGCAGCCCTCGACTAGCCACCTACAATGAGCAGTTCTTC.

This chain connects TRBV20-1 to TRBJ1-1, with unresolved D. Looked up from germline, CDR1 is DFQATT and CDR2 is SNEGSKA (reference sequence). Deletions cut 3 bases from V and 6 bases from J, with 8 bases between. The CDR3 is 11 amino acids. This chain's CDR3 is CSASRRAEAFF. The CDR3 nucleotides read TGCAGTGCTAGTAGGAGGGCTGAAGCTTTCTTT.

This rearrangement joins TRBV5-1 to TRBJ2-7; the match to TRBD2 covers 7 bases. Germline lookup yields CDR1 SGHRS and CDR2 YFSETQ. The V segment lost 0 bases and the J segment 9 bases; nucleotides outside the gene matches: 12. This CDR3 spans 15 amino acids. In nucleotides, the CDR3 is TGCGCCAGCAGCTTGGAAGGCGGGAGCAGTGGGACGCAGTACTTC. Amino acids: CASSLEGGSSGTQYF.

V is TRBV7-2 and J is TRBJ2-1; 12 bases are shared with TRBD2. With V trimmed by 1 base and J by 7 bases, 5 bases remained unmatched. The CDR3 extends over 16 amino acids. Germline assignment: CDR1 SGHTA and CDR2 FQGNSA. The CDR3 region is CASSLGRLAGVNEQFF. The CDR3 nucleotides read TGTGCCAGCAGCTTAGGGCGACTAGCGGGAGTTAATGAGCAGTTCTTC.

The CDR3 here is CASSASGWDSYEQYF. CDR3 bases: TGTGCCAGCAGCGCTAGCGGGTGGGACTCCTACGAGCAGTACTTC. This chain connects TRBV5-4 to TRBJ2-7, with 8 bases lining up with TRBD2. The CDR3 runs 15 residues. V lost 4 bases, J lost 0 bases, and 6 bases stayed unmatched. CDR1 and CDR2 from the germline V gene are SGHNT and YYREEE (reference sequence).

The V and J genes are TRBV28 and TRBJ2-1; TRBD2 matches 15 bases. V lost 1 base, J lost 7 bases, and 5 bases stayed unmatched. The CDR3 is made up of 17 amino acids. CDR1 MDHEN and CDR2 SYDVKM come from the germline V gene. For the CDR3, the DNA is TGTGCCAGCAGTTTATTTTCCGGACTAGCGGGAGGGAATGAGCAGTTCTTC. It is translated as CASSLFSGLAGGNEQFF.

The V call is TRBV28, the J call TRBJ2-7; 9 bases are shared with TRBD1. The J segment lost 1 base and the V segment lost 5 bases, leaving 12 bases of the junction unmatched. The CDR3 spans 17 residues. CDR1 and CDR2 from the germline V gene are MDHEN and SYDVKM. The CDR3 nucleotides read TGTGCCAGCAGTCCCTTTGTACGACAGGGGGTATCCTACGAGCAGTACTTC. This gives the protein CASSPFVRQGVSYEQYF.

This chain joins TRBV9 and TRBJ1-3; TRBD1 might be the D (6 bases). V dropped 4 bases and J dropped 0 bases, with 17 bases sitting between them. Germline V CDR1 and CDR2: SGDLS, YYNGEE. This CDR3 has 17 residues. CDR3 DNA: TGTGCCAGCAGCCGACGGACAGTGACTTCCTCTGGAAACACCATATATTTT. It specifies CASSRRTVTSSGNTIYF.

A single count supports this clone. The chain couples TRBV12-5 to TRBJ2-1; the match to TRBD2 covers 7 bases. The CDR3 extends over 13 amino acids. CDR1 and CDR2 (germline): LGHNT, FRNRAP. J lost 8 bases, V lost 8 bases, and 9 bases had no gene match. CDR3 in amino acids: CASSRGELDEQFF. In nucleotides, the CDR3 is TGTGCTAGTTCACGGGGGGAGCTCGATGAGCAGTTCTTC.

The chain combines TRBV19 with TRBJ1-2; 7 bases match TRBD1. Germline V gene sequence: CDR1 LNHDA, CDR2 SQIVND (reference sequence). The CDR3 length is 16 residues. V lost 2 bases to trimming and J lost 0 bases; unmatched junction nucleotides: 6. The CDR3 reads CASSIRQGPTNYGYTF. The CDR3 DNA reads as TGTGCCAGTAGTATACGACAGGGCCCGACTAACTATGGCTACACCTTC.

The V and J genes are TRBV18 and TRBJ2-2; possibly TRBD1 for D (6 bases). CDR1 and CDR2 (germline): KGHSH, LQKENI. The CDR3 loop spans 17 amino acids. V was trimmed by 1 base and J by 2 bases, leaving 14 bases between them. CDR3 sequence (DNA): TGTGCCAGCTCACCACGTTCGGCAGGGGCCAACACCGGGGAGCTGTTTTTT. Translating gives CASSPRSAGANTGELFF.

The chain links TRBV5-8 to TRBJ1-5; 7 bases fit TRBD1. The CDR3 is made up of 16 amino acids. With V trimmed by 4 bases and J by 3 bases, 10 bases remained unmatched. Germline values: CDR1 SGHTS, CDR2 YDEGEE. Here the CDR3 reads CASSPGTATYNQPQHF. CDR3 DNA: TGTGCCAGCAGCCCCGGGACAGCCACCTACAATCAGCCCCAGCATTTT.

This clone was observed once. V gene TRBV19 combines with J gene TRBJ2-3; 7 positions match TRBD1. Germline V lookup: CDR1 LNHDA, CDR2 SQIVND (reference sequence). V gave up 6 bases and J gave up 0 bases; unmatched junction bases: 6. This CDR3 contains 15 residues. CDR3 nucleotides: TGTGCCAGTAGCCTACGGACAGGTAGCACAGATACGCAGTATTTT. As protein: CASSLRTGSTDTQYF.

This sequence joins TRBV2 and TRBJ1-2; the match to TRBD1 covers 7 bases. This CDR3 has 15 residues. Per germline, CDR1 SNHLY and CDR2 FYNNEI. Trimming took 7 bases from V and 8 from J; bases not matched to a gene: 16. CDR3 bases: TGTGCCAGCACCTCGACCGTAGGGGGCGCAGAAGGCTACACCTTC. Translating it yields CASTSTVGGAEGYTF.

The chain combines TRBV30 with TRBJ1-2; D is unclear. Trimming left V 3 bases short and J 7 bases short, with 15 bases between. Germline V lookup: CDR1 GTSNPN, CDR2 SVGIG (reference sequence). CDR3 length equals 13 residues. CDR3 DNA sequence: TGTGCCTGGAGCGATCCAGCGGTTTTTGGCTACACCTTC. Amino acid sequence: CAWSDPAVFGYTF.

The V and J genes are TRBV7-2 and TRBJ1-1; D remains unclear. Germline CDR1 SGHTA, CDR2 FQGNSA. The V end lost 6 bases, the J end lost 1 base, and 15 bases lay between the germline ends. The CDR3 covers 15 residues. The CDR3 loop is CASRLAVGGNTEAFF. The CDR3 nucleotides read TGTGCCAGCAGACTTGCCGTCGGCGGGAACACTGAAGCTTTCTTT. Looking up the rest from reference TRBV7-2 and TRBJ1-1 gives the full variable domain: GAGVSQSPSNKVTEKGKDVELRCDPISGHTALYWYRQSLGQGLEFLIYFQGNSAPDKSGLPSDRFSAERTGGSVSTLTIQRTQQEDSAVYLCASRLAVGGNTEAFFGQGTRLTVV.

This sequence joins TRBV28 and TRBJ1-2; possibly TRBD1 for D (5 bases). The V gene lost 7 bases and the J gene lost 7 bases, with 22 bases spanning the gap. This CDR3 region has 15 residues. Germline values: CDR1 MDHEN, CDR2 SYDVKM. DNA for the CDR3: TGTGCCAGCATCGAGACCAGGGCTCCGGGGGGTGGCTACACCTTC. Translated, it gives CASIETRAPGGGYTF.

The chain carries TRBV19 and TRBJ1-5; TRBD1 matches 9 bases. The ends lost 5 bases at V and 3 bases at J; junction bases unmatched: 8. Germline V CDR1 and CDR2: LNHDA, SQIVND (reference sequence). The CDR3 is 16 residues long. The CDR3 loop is CASSPLTGGNNQPQHF. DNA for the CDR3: TGTGCCAGTAGTCCCCTGACAGGGGGTAACAATCAGCCCCAGCATTTT.

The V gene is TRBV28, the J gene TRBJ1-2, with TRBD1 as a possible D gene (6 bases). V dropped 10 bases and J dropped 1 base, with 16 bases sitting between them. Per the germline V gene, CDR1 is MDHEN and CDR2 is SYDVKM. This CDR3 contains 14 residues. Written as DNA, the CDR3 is TGTGCCATCAACTCAGGGGTAATTAACTATGGCTACACCTTC. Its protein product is CAINSGVINYGYTF.

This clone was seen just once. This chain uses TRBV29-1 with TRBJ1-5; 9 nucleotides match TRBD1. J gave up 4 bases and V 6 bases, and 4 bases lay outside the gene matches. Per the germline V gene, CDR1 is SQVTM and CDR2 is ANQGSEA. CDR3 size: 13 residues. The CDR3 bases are TGCAGCGTACGGGACAGGGTAAATCAGCCCCAGCATTTT. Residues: CSVRDRVNQPQHF.

The DNA for the CDR3 is TGTGCCTGGAGTGTACAGGGGGCTACTGGAAACACCATATATTTT. The encoded protein is CAWSVQGATGNTIYF. V and J are TRBV30 and TRBJ1-3; 9 nucleotides match TRBD1. Per germline, CDR1 GTSNPN and CDR2 SVGIG (reference sequence). V shed 0 bases, J shed 2 bases, and the junction held 2 bases outside the gene matches. This CDR3 has 15 amino acids.

This CDR3 reads CASSVRGLAGDSDTQYF. The CDR3, as DNA: TGTGCCAGCAGCGTCAGGGGACTAGCGGGAGATTCAGATACGCAGTATTTT. The rearrangement links TRBV7-9 to TRBJ2-3; 14 bases are a match to TRBD2. J lost 4 bases, V lost 5 bases, and 8 bases had no gene match. The CDR3 is 17 amino acids. Germline V gene lookup returns CDR1 SEHNR and CDR2 FQNEAQ (reference sequence).

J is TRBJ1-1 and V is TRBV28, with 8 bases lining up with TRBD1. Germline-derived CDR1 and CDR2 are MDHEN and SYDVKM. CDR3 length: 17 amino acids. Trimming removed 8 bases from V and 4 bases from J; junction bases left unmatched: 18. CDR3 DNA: TGTGCCAGCTTCCGGCAGGGGGCGTTTCTGGGTATCACTGAAGCTTTCTTT. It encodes CASFRQGAFLGITEAFF.

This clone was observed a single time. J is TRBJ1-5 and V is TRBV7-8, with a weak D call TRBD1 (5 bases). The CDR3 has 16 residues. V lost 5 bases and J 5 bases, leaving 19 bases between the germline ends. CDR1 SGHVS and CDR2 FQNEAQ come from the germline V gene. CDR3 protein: CASSPRETAEYQPQHF. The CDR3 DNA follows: TGTGCCAGCAGCCCCAGAGAGACAGCCGAGTATCAGCCCCAGCATTTT.

CDR3 coding DNA: TGCGCCAGCAGCCAAGATGTAGGGGTCTACAATGAGCAGTTCTTC. As protein: CASSQDVGVYNEQFF. This sequence joins TRBV4-3 and TRBJ2-1; weak D call: TRBD1 (5 bases). There are 15 residues in the CDR3. Germline CDR1 reads LGHNA; CDR2 reads YSLEER. Trimming took off 0 bases at V and 3 bases at J, with 9 bases between the two ends.

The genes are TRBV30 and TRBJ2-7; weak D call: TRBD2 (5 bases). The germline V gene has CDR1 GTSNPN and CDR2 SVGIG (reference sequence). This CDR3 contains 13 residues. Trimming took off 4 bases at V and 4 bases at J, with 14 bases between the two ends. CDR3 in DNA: TGTGCCTGGATGGGTGGGAGAGGTTACGAGCAGTACTTC. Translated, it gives CAWMGGRGYEQYF.